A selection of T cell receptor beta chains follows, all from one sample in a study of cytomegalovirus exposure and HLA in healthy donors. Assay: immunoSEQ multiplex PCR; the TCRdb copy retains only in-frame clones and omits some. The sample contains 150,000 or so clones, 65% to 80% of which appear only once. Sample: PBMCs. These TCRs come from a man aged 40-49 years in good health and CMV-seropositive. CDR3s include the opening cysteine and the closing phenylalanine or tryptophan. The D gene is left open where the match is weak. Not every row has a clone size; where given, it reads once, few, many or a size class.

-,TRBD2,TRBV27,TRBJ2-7,CASSPTGTSGIYEQYF,TGTGCCAGCAGTCCGACCGGGACTAGCGGGATCTACGAGCAGTACTTC
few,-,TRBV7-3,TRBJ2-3,CASSGAPADTQYF,TGTGCCAGCAGCGGGGCCCCCGCAGATACGCAGTATTTT
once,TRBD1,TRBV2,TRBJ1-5,CASSVMWKGAGGNQPQHF,TGTGCCAGCAGTGTAATGTGGAAGGGGGCCGGTGGTAATCAGCCCCAGCATTTT
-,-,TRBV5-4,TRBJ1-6,CASSGGGRMNSPLHF,TGTGCCAGCAGCGGGGGCGGACGGATGAATTCACCCCTCCACTTT
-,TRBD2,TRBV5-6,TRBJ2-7,CASSLPGGRGSEQYF,TGTGCCAGCAGCCTACCGGGGGGTAGGGGCTCCGAGCAGTACTTC
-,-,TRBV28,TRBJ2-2,CATSPANTGELFF,TGTGCCACCTCTCCGGCGAACACCGGGGAGCTGTTTTTT
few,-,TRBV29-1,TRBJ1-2,CGVDLGGGYTF,TGCGGCGTGGACCTCGGGGGTGGCTACACCTTC
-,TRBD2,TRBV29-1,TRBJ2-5,CSVVYYPRAVAGYQETQYF,TGCAGCGTTGTTTATTATCCCCGAGCGGTAGCGGGATACCAAGAGACCCAGTACTTC
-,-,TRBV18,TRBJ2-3,CASSQSDSSEADTQYF,TGTGCCAGCTCACAGTCTGACAGTTCTGAGGCAGATACGCAGTATTTT
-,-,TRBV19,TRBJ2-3,CASSMGSEGPTDTQYF,TGTGCCAGTAGTATGGGTAGCGAAGGACCCACAGATACGCAGTATTTT
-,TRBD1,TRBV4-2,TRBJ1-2,CASSELLQTGRRGYTF,TGTGCCAGCAGCGAATTACTACAGACAGGGAGGAGGGGCTACACCTTC
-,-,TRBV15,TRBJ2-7,CATSRDSGGYEQYF,TGTGCCACCAGCAGGGACTCCGGAGGCTACGAGCAGTACTTC
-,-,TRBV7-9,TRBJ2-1,CASSLSGRANEQFF,TGTGCCAGCAGCTTATCGGGCAGGGCCAATGAGCAGTTCTTC
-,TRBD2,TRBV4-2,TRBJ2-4,CASSQDPDSGRNSQYF,TGTGCCAGCAGCCAAGATCCTGATAGCGGGAGAAACAGTCAGTACTTC
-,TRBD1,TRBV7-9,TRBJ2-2,CASSLGTGPTMNTGELFF,TGTGCCAGCAGCTTAGGGACAGGGCCTACAATGAACACCGGGGAGCTGTTTTTT
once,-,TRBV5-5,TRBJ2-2,CASSWGRRNTGELFF,TGTGCCAGCAGCTGGGGGCGGCGGAACACCGGGGAGCTGTTTTTT
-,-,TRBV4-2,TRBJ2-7,CASSQDRTETTYEQYF,TGTGCCAGCAGCCAAGATAGGACAGAGACAACCTACGAGCAGTACTTC
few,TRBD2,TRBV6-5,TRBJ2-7,CASRGLATYEQYF,TGTGCCAGCAGAGGACTAGCGACCTACGAGCAGTACTTC
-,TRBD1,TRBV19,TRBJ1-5,CASSDTGGKSNQPQHF,TGTGCCAGTAGCGATACAGGGGGCAAGAGCAATCAGCCCCAGCATTTT
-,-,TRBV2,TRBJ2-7,CASQAGPSYEQYF,TGTGCCAGTCAGGCAGGGCCATCCTACGAGCAGTACTTC
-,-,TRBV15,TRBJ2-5,CATSRDLTGVVQYF,TGTGCCACCAGCAGAGATCTAACGGGAGTGGTCCAGTACTTC
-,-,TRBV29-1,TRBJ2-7,CSVELASYEQYF,TGCAGCGTTGAACTAGCTTCCTACGAGCAGTACTTC
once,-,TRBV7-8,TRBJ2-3,CASSFIRDTQYF,TGTGCCAGCAGCTTCATCAGAGATACGCAGTATTTT
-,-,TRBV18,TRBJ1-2,CASSPTRGSGYGYTF,TGTGCCAGCTCACCTACTAGGGGGAGCGGTTATGGCTACACCTTC
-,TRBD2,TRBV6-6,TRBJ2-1,CASKWEGLGEQFF,TGTGCCAGCAAGTGGGAGGGCCTTGGTGAGCAGTTCTTC
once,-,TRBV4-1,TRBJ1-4,CASSQERLGAGWNEKLFF,TGCGCCAGCAGCCAAGAGAGGTTGGGGGCAGGGTGGAATGAAAAACTGTTTTTT
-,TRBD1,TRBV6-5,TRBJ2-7,CASSPGTGDYEQYF,TGTGCCAGCAGCCCCGGGACAGGGGACTACGAGCAGTACTTC
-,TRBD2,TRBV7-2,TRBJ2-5,CASSLGVAGGETQYF,TGTGCCAGCAGCTTAGGCGTAGCGGGAGGGGAGACCCAGTACTTC
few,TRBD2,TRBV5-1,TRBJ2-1,CASNDLIAGGPNEQFF,TGCGCCAGCAATGATCTTATAGCGGGAGGGCCGAATGAGCAGTTCTTC
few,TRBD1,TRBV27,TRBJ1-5,CASSSTGGWNQPQHF,TGTGCCAGCAGTTCGACAGGGGGCTGGAATCAGCCCCAGCATTTT
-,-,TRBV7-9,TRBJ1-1,CASSLAGDTEAFF,TGTGCCAGCAGCTTAGCAGGAGACACTGAAGCTTTCTTT
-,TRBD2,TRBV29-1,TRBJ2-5,CSVGPSGGETQYF,TGCAGCGTAGGGCCTAGCGGGGGAGAGACCCAGTACTTC
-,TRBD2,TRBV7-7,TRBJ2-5,CASSPRLAGEETQYF,TGTGCCAGCAGCCCCAGACTAGCGGGAGAAGAGACCCAGTACTTC
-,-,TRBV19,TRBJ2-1,CASSITPGYPNEQFF,TGTGCCAGTAGTATAACCCCGGGATATCCCAATGAGCAGTTCTTC
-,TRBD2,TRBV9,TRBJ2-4,CASSPRVGGDIQYF,TGTGCCAGCAGCCCCAGGGTGGGGGGGGACATTCAGTACTTC
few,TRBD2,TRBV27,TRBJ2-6,CASSLKRGGTSSSGANVLTF,TGTGCCAGCAGTTTAAAGCGGGGTGGGACGTCCTCCTCTGGGGCCAACGTCCTGACTTTC
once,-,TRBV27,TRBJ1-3,CASSLGFNLGNTIYF,TGTGCCAGCAGTCTAGGTTTCAACTTGGGAAACACCATATATTTT
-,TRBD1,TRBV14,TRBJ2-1,CASSQLGQGYHNEQFF,TGTGCCAGCAGCCAACTCGGACAGGGGTACCACAATGAGCAGTTCTTC
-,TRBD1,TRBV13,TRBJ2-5,CASSLPGQPRETQYF,TGTGCCAGCAGCCTCCCGGGACAGCCTCGAGAGACCCAGTACTTC
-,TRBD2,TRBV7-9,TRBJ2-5,CASSLGLAGGAETQYF,TGTGCCAGCAGCTTGGGGCTAGCGGGAGGGGCAGAGACCCAGTACTTC
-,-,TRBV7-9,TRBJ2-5,CSSSLERISYF,TGTTCCAGCAGCTTAGAGCGGATTTCTTACTTC
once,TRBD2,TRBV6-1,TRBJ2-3,CASSDIAGVLDTQYF,TGTGCCAGCAGTGATATAGCGGGAGTTCTCGATACGCAGTATTTT
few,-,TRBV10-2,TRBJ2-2,CASSDGPGGSGNTGELFF,TGCGCCAGCAGTGACGGCCCAGGGGGTAGCGGGAACACCGGGGAGCTGTTTTTT
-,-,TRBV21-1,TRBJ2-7,CASSKGSGTYEQYF,TGTGCCAGCAGCAAAGGGTCCGGTACCTACGAGCAGTACTTC
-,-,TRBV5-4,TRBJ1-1,CASSLGQTLTEAFF,TGTGCCAGCAGCTTGGGGCAGACTCTTACTGAAGCTTTCTTT
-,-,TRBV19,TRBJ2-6,CASSMQPGRPGANVLTF,TGTGCCAGTAGTATGCAGCCAGGCCGGCCAGGGGCCAACGTCCTGACTTTC
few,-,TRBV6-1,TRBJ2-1,CASVRDFYNEQFF,TGTGCCAGCGTCAGGGATTTCTACAATGAGCAGTTCTTC
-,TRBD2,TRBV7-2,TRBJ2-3,CASSALAGGYTQYF,TGTGCCAGCAGTGCGCTAGCGGGAGGTTATACGCAGTATTTT